Sequencing of this T cell receptor beta chain was carried out in a study of cytomegalovirus exposure and HLA in healthy donors. A note on this clone: Its specificity is not known.

The PCR had 60 Vbeta and 13 Jbeta primers. The assay was immunoSEQ multiplex PCR, and TCRdb's table has in-frame clones only and misses some. The sample has roughly 170,000 clones, less than 90% seen once. General observations from the study: Later work associated fewer than 20,000 TCR beta sequences with HLA alleles at 0.05 false discovery rate. Sequence variants that were highly shared formed a cluster that was likely a sequencing artifact.

This receptor was taken from a young man in good health and CMV-seronegative. The specimen sequenced was PBMCs.

The CDR3 reads CASSSETANQPQHF. Here the CDR3 DNA reads TGTGCCAGCAGTTCGGAAACAGCCAATCAGCCCCAGCATTTT. The rearrangement uses TRBV6-1 and TRBJ1-5, with no clear D. This CDR3 region has 14 residues. The germline V gene has CDR1 MNHNS and CDR2 SASEGT. The V and J ends lost 5 bases and 3 bases respectively, with 11 bases between them.